Only a few counts were recorded for the clone carrying this T cell receptor (beta chain). Its specificity is unknown. A single record per CDR3 protein comes from TCRdb applying MiXCR to the 5' RACE reads. The sample includes 650,000 to 800,000 distinct CDR3 sequences, around 8.3% seen only once; the top ten take around 0.98%. The data were obtained in a study of identical twins. Whole-study results and caveats: Findings came from cross-sectional statistics, without long-term follow-up of donors. Sequences that were beta out-of-frame showed weaker excess twin sharing. While abundant cord blood beta clonotypes carried fewer insertions, memory repertoires showed no such pattern.

The J segment lost 4 bases and the V segment lost 1 base, leaving 4 bases of the junction unmatched. The length of the CDR3 is 15 residues. Germline V gives CDR1 DFQATT, CDR2 SNEGSKA (reference sequence). This sample was also put to use in a study of yellow fever vaccine responses in identical twins. According to that study: Reported findings indicate that twins' vaccine T cell responses seemed partially convergent, partially personalized.

V and J are TRBV20-1 and TRBJ2-1; TRBD2 agrees at 10 bases. The source is a woman aged 18-30 years in good health. What was sequenced was PBMCs. The CDR3 protein is CSARGKAGGYNEQFF. DNA of the CDR3: TGCAGTGCTAGAGGGAAAGCGGGAGGGTACAATGAGCAGTTCTTC.